This T cell receptor beta chain emerged from a study of CD8 T cells in Susac syndrome (dated by TCRdb to 2018 to 2020). About the study as a whole: Of the Susac syndrome patients who were sequenced, more than 5 had clinically active disease and roughly eight were in clinical remission. Susac syndrome patients were therapy-naive, on corticosteroids (some also receiving IVIg), or on IVIg alone at blood withdrawal. Repertoire sequencing was used to test whether CD8+ T cell activation and differentiation in Susac syndrome was antigen driven.

RNA was extracted with the RNeasy kit and about 0.45 to 1 ug was reverse transcribed using random hexamers. TCR beta CDR3 regions were amplified with the immunoSEQ multiplex PCR assay covering 54 Vbeta and 13 Jbeta segments. PCR amplification bias was corrected using a synthetic template baseline for primer optimization and computational correction. The authors' analysis ran thus. Reads were annotated to V, D and J genes per IMGT and analyzed with immunoSEQ Analyzer, keeping only productive sequences. Clonality was computed as one minus Shannon entropy normalized by log2 of the number of productive unique sequences. For each patient and control, public and private clones were evaluated within the 100 most prevalent clones. Susac-specific clones were defined as absent from healthy and MS cohorts, around 980 published viral clones and other ImmuneACCESS disease sequences. TCRdb ran its own pipeline on the public reads, namely fastp trimming at Q25 and MiXCR clone calling, and kept in-frame beta chains. Here each entry gathers all rows of one CDR3 protein and keeps the most common genes and DNA. What appears here as the V and J calls and clone size reflects TCRdb's work, not the paper's. The sample yields some 150,000 distinct CDR3 sequences; 90% to 96% were counted once. The ten largest clonotypes hold 0.075% to 0.09% of the sample.

Results and caveats for the whole study, not just this receptor: The number of individuals in the TCR sequencing and HLA analysis was acknowledged as relatively small. In patients with Susac syndrome, the CD4+ T cell repertoire showed no detectable clonal expansion.

Peripheral blood CD8+ and CD4+ T cells from healthy donors, Susac syndrome patients and multiple sclerosis patients were profiled by high-throughput TCR beta sequencing. The Susac syndrome patients fulfilled recently defined diagnostic criteria for definite or probable disease. Bulk CD8+ and CD4+ T cells were purified magnetically by negative isolation, whereas CD8+ TEMRA cells were enriched by FACS. Blood was collected in EDTA tubes and processed within 24 hours, with PBMCs isolated through density gradient centrifugation. PBMCs destined for TCR sequencing were cryopreserved in liquid nitrogen and later thawed in a 37 °C water bath. A purity of at least 90% was achieved for sorted or isolated CD4+, CD8+ and CD8+ TEMRA cells. The CDR3, cysteine through phenylalanine, is 15 amino acids long. Of the read, only the CDR3 DNA is kept; its 45 bases are in frame from base 1. V is cut back by 8 bases and J by 5 bases, with 13 bases in the junction unmatched. Sequences SNHLY (CDR1) and FYNNEI (CDR2) are obtained from the germline V gene.

As concerns this clonotype: Its antigen has not been determined. The input lacks base qualities; no much larger clone sits a single base away.

The sequence was collected from a human donor with Susac syndrome. The sequence joins TRBV2 to TRBJ2-5; 8 central bases correspond to TRBD1. The sequenced sample consisted of CD4+ T cells from PBMCs. The CDR3 region reads CASSGQGSSEETQYF. In nucleotides, the sequence is TGTGCCAGCTCCGGACAGGGCAGTTCGGAGGAGACCCAGTACTTC.